These T cell receptor beta chains were read from a single sample in a study of OX40 agonist ivuxolimab in advanced cancers. Sequenced by immunoSEQ multiplex PCR; TCRdb stores in-frame clones only, minus some. In the table there are tens of thousands of clones, approximately 75% of which are singletons. The sequencing here drew on CD4+ or CD8+ T cells sorted from blood, taken in a trial of the OX40 agonist ivuxolimab. All receptors derive from an adult with an advanced solid tumor such as melanoma, head and neck, liver or kidney cancer. Both conserved end residues are part of each CDR3. D genes are given only for firm matches. A row's size may be missing; if present it is once, few, many or a size class.

>NA|NA|TRBJ2-7|TRBV7-6
TGTGCCAGCAGCCTGCGGGCCGAGCAGTACTTC
CASSLRAEQYF
>NA|TRBD2|TRBJ2-1|TRBV28
TGTGCCAGCAGTCAAATCGGACTAGCGGGCACCTCCTACAATGAGCAGTTCTTC
CASSQIGLAGTSYNEQFF
>NA|TRBD2|TRBJ2-3|TRBV6-5
TGTGCCAGCAGCCCGGGGGGAGATACGCAGTATTTT
CASSPGGDTQYF
>NA|TRBD1|TRBJ1-1|TRBV10-2
TGCGCCAGCAGGGGACAGCCGAACACTGAAGCTTTCTTT
CASRGQPNTEAFF
>NA|TRBD2|TRBJ2-7|TRBV5-8
TGTGCCAGCAGCTTTGCCTTTAGCGGGCTACAGTACTTC
CASSFAFSGLQYF
>few|TRBD1|TRBJ2-7|TRBV25-1
TGTGCCAGCAGTTCCGCCGGGACAGGGGATTACGAGCAGTACTTC
CASSSAGTGDYEQYF
>NA|NA|TRBJ2-5|TRBV5-6
TGTGCCAGCAGCTATGGACCGGGGGCGGGGGAGACCCAGTACTTC
CASSYGPGAGETQYF
>NA|NA|TRBJ2-2|TRBV7-2
TGTGCCAGCAGCCGGAGGGGGGGATCGAACACCGGGGAGCTGTTTTTT
CASSRRGGSNTGELFF
>NA|NA|TRBJ1-2|TRBV6-6
TGTGCCAGCAGGGCGGGGGAATGGGGCTACACCTTC
CASRAGEWGYTF
>NA|NA|TRBJ2-7|TRBV28
TGTGCCAGCAGTTTCCGGGGATCCCACGAGCAGTACTTC
CASSFRGSHEQYF
>NA|NA|TRBJ2-1|TRBV6-5
TGTGCCATCTTAAAGGCAGACTCAGGCGATGAGCAGTTCTTC
CAILKADSGDEQFF
>few|NA|TRBJ2-2|TRBV7-8
TGTGCCAGCAGCTTAGGGCCGGGACCCCTGGGAGGATCCACCGGGGAGCTGTTTTTT
CASSLGPGPLGGSTGELFF